The rows below give T cell receptor beta chains drawn from one sample of a study of blood T cell repertoires in COVID-19. Profiling relied on immunoSEQ multiplex PCR, and the TCRdb table lists in-frame clones only, not all of them. The data contain approximately 60,000 clones, 80% to 90% of them singletons. Sequencing input: peripheral blood. These receptors were obtained from a man aged 45-60 years with active COVID-19. Each CDR3 is given with its conserved first and last residue. D genes are given only for firm matches. The size field is filled for only some rows; it gives once, few, many or a size class.

J: TRBJ2-7
V: TRBV2
D: TRBD2
size: .
DNA: TGTGCCAGCAGTGACGGGACTAGCGGGGGATTAGGCGAGCAGTACTTC
CDR3: CASSDGTSGGLGEQYF

J: TRBJ2-2
V: TRBV12-5
D: .
size: .
DNA: TGTGCTAGTGGCCCTTCAGGGGGGTACACCGGGGAGCTGTTTTTT
CDR3: CASGPSGGYTGELFF

J: TRBJ1-1
V: TRBV21-1
D: .
size: .
DNA: TGTGCCAGCAGCACCCTCTTACTAGAGGCTAAAAACACTGAAGCTTTCTTT
CDR3: CASSTLLLEAKNTEAFF

J: TRBJ1-6
V: TRBV28
D: TRBD1
size: .
DNA: TGTGCCAGCAGCCTGGGACAGTATAATTCACCCCTCCACTTT
CDR3: CASSLGQYNSPLHF

J: TRBJ1-6
V: TRBV18
D: .
size: few
DNA: TGTGCCAGCTCACCAGAGGGCTCACCCCTCCACTTT
CDR3: CASSPEGSPLHF

J: TRBJ2-7
V: TRBV5-1
D: TRBD2
size: .
DNA: TGCGCCAGCAGCTTGGACCGAAGTCTCGGGACTATTATGTTC
CDR3: CASSLDRSLGTIMF

J: TRBJ2-7
V: TRBV30
D: .
size: once
DNA: TGTGCCTGGTCGAGCGGCTTCGACTACGAGCAGTACTTC
CDR3: CAWSSGFDYEQYF

J: TRBJ2-3
V: TRBV6-1
D: .
size: .
DNA: TGTGCCAGCAGTGAAGCGCGCCCAGATACGCAGTATTTT
CDR3: CASSEARPDTQYF

J: TRBJ2-1
V: TRBV5-1
D: TRBD1
size: .
DNA: TGCGCCAGCAGCTTGGGGGACAGGGAGTACAATGAGCAGTTCTTC
CDR3: CASSLGDREYNEQFF

J: TRBJ2-3
V: TRBV29-1
D: .
size: .
DNA: TGCAGCGTACTAAAGGGGGGGTCGACAGATACGCAGTATTTT
CDR3: CSVLKGGSTDTQYF

J: TRBJ1-2
V: TRBV18
D: TRBD1
size: once
DNA: TGTGCCAGCTCACCGGGGGACAGGGCTCTTTACTATGGCTACACCTTC
CDR3: CASSPGDRALYYGYTF

J: TRBJ2-3
V: TRBV5-6
D: TRBD1
size: .
DNA: TGTGCCAGCAGCAATCAGGGGGCGGGCACAGATACGCAGTATTTT
CDR3: CASSNQGAGTDTQYF

J: TRBJ2-1
V: TRBV7-9
D: .
size: .
DNA: TGTGCCAGCAGCTTAGTCGGGGAGGTGGGCTACAATGAGCAGTTCTTC
CDR3: CASSLVGEVGYNEQFF

J: TRBJ2-5
V: TRBV5-6
D: .
size: .
DNA: TGTGCCAGCAGCCATTACCGGGAGCCGGAGGCCCAGTACTTC
CDR3: CASSHYREPEAQYF

J: TRBJ2-5
V: TRBV19
D: TRBD2
size: .
DNA: TGTGCCAGTAGTTTCCGAGGACTAGCTTCACGGGAGACCCAGTACTTC
CDR3: CASSFRGLASRETQYF

J: TRBJ2-3
V: TRBV9
D: .
size: .
DNA: TGTGCCAGCAGCGCCGACGGGGTATGGACAGATACGCAGTATTTT
CDR3: CASSADGVWTDTQYF

J: TRBJ2-7
V: TRBV7-9
D: TRBD1
size: .
DNA: TGTGCCAGCAGCTTACCGGGACAGGGTGGCGAGCAGTACTTC
CDR3: CASSLPGQGGEQYF

J: TRBJ2-1
V: TRBV19
D: TRBD1
size: .
DNA: TGTGCCAGTAGTACCCCAGGACAGGGGGCGCGTGAGCAGTTCTTC
CDR3: CASSTPGQGAREQFF

J: TRBJ2-5
V: TRBV19
D: TRBD2
size: .
DNA: TGTGCCAGTAGTACCGGACTAGCGGGAGAGACCCAGTACTTC
CDR3: CASSTGLAGETQYF

J: TRBJ1-4
V: TRBV7-9
D: TRBD1
size: .
DNA: TGTGCCAGCAGCCCCGGGACAGGGTCGAATGAAAAACTGTTTTTT
CDR3: CASSPGTGSNEKLFF

J: TRBJ2-7
V: TRBV7-3
D: TRBD2
size: .
DNA: TGTGCCAGCAGCCGGACTAGCGGGAGCTCCTACGAGCAGTACTTC
CDR3: CASSRTSGSSYEQYF

J: TRBJ2-3
V: TRBV18
D: .
size: .
DNA: TGTGCCAGCTCGGAAACCGCGGGCACAGATACGCAGTATTTT
CDR3: CASSETAGTDTQYF

J: TRBJ2-1
V: TRBV27
D: TRBD2
size: .
DNA: TGTGCCAGCAGTTTGGGAAACCGGGGGGAAGAGTTCTTC
CDR3: CASSLGNRGEEFF

J: TRBJ2-2
V: TRBV19
D: .
size: .
DNA: TGTGCCAGTAGTATATCGCAGGGAAGAGGGGAGCTGTTTTTT
CDR3: CASSISQGRGELFF

J: TRBJ1-2
V: TRBV27
D: TRBD1
size: .
DNA: TGTGCCAGCAGTTGGGGACAGTCCGGCGGCTACACCTTC
CDR3: CASSWGQSGGYTF

J: TRBJ2-7
V: TRBV4-2
D: .
size: few
DNA: TGTGCCAGCAGCAAGCATGGGACTCTCGGGCAATACGAGCAGTACTTC
CDR3: CASSKHGTLGQYEQYF

J: TRBJ2-3
V: TRBV5-6
D: .
size: .
DNA: TGTGCCAGCAGCCTCAGGGGCGCGAGCACGCAGTATTTT
CDR3: CASSLRGASTQYF

J: TRBJ1-2
V: TRBV7-2
D: TRBD1
size: few
DNA: TGTGCCAGCAGAGATTGGACAGGGGGCCTCTATGGCTACACCTTC
CDR3: CASRDWTGGLYGYTF

J: TRBJ1-4
V: TRBV28
D: .
size: .
DNA: TGTGCCAGCAGTTTAAGGCAGGGTTTACCTGCAACTAATGAAAAACTGTTTTTT
CDR3: CASSLRQGLPATNEKLFF

J: TRBJ2-5
V: TRBV4-3
D: TRBD2
size: .
DNA: TGCGCCAGCAGCCAAGGACTAGCGGGAGAAGGAGAGACCCAGTACTTC
CDR3: CASSQGLAGEGETQYF

J: TRBJ1-2
V: TRBV6-2/TRBV6-3
D: .
size: .
DNA: TGTGCCAGCAGTCGGGGGGAGCAGGTTGGCTACACCTTC
CDR3: CASSRGEQVGYTF

J: TRBJ2-5
V: TRBV7-3
D: TRBD2
size: .
DNA: TGTGCCAGCAGCTTAGCGGGACTAGGGGTGGAGGAGACCCAGTACTTC
CDR3: CASSLAGLGVEETQYF

J: TRBJ1-1
V: TRBV6-5
D: TRBD1
size: .
DNA: TGTGCCAGCGTATACAGGGGGTTGAACACTGAAGCTTTCTTT
CDR3: CASVYRGLNTEAFF

J: TRBJ1-5
V: TRBV6-5
D: .
size: .
DNA: TGTGCCAGCAGTTTTACAAGTATCGGCAATCAGCCCCAGCATTTT
CDR3: CASSFTSIGNQPQHF

J: TRBJ2-5
V: TRBV19
D: TRBD1
size: .
DNA: TGTGCCAGTAGTACCCCGACAGGGGGCGTAGAGACCCAGTACTTC
CDR3: CASSTPTGGVETQYF

J: TRBJ2-3
V: TRBV10-1
D: TRBD1
size: .
DNA: TGCGCCAGCGCGACAGGGGTTGGCGATACGCAGTATTTT
CDR3: CASATGVGDTQYF

J: TRBJ2-1
V: TRBV6-5
D: .
size: .
DNA: TGTGCCAGCAGTTACTATGCCGGGGGCTACAATGAGCAGTTCTTC
CDR3: CASSYYAGGYNEQFF

J: TRBJ1-1
V: TRBV4-2
D: TRBD1
size: .
DNA: TGTGCCAGCAGCCGCGGACAGGTCATGAACACTGAAGCTTTCTTT
CDR3: CASSRGQVMNTEAFF

J: TRBJ2-7
V: TRBV5-6
D: .
size: .
DNA: TGTGCCAGCAGCGCTCGCAGGGGATTCAACGAGCAGTACTTC
CDR3: CASSARRGFNEQYF

J: TRBJ2-5
V: TRBV5-1
D: .
size: .
DNA: TGCGCCAGCAGCACTCACCAAGAGACCCAGTACTTC
CDR3: CASSTHQETQYF

J: TRBJ2-1
V: TRBV7-3
D: TRBD1
size: .
DNA: TGTGCCAGCAGCTTAAGAGGACAGGCTGGTAACAATGAGCAGTTCTTC
CDR3: CASSLRGQAGNNEQFF

J: TRBJ2-7
V: TRBV9
D: .
size: .
DNA: TGTGCCAGCAGCGTAAATTGGGACGGGGGTTACGAGCAGTACTTC
CDR3: CASSVNWDGGYEQYF

J: TRBJ2-3
V: TRBV24-1
D: .
size: .
DNA: TGTGCCACCAGTGACTCCCTGACGGACTTCCAAAGCACAGATACGCAGTATTTT
CDR3: CATSDSLTDFQSTDTQYF

J: TRBJ1-1
V: TRBV6-5
D: .
size: .
DNA: TGTGCCAGCAGTTCTCAGGGCGGTTACACTGAAGCTTTCTTT
CDR3: CASSSQGGYTEAFF

J: TRBJ1-2
V: TRBV2
D: .
size: .
DNA: TGTGCCAGCAGTCCCGACGCGGACAGCGGCTACACCTTC
CDR3: CASSPDADSGYTF

J: TRBJ2-7
V: TRBV5-1
D: TRBD2
size: .
DNA: TGCGCCAGCAGCTCGGGACTAGCGGGAGTTTCCGAGCAGTACTTC
CDR3: CASSSGLAGVSEQYF

J: TRBJ1-4
V: TRBV28
D: .
size: .
DNA: TGTGCCAGCACCCTCGGAGGACAGACTAATGAAAAACTGTTTTTT
CDR3: CASTLGGQTNEKLFF